This T cell receptor beta chain was sequenced during a study of Ad26.COV2.S vaccination and SARS-CoV-2 variants. CDR1 and CDR2 (germline): SGHDT, YYEEEE. Trimming cost V 4 bases and J 5 bases, with 12 bases left between them. The CDR3 spans 13 residues. Sample treatment: 15 to 20 received Ad26.COV2.S at low or high dose, single or two shots; roughly five received placebo; per-sample allocation not given. Sampling was done on day 63 after the first vaccine or placebo injection. Clones were read by immunoSEQ multiplex PCR, and TCRdb kept only the in-frame ones, dropping some. The sample has some 330,000 clones, 85% to 90% seen once.

V usage is TRBV5-6 and J usage is TRBJ1-1; TRBD1 might be the D (5 bases). The sequence was collected from a person between 18 and 59 years old who received the Ad26.COV2.S COVID-19 vaccine or a placebo. The sequencing used peripheral blood, collected in a trial of Ad26.COV2.S vaccine versus placebo. Here the CDR3 DNA reads TGTGCCAGCAGCCAAGGGGTGGGAACTGAAGCTTTCTTT. As protein: CASSQGVGTEAFF.